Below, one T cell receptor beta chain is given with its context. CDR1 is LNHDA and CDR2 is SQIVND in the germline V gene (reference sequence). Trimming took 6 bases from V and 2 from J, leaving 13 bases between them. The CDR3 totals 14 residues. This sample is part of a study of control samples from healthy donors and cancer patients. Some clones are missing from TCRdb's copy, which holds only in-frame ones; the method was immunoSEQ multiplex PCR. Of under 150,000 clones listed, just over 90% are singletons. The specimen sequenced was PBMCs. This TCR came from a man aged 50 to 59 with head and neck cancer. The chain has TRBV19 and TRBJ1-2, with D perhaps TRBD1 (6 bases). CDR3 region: CASRAQGKNYGYTF. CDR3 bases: TGTGCCAGTAGGGCGCAGGGGAAGAACTATGGCTACACCTTC. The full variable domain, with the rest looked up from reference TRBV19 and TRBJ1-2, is DGGITQSPKYLFRKEGQNVTLSCEQNLNHDAMYWYRQDPGQGLRLIYYSQIVNDFQKGDIAEGYSVSREKKESFPLTVTSAQKNPTAFYLCASRAQGKNYGYTFGSGTRLTVV.